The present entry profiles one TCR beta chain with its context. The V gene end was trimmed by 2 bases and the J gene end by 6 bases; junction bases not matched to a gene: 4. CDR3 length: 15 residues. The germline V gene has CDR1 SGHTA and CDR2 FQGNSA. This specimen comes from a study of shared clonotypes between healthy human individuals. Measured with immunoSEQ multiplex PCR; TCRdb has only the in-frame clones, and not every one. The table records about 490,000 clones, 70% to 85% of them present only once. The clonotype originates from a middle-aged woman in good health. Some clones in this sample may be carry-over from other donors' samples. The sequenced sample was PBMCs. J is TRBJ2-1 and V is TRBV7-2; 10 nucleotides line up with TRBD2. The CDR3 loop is CASSLKREGANEQFF. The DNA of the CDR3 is TGTGCCAGCAGCTTAAAGCGGGAGGGAGCCAATGAGCAGTTCTTC. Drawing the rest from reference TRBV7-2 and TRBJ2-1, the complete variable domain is GAGVSQSPSNKVTEKGKDVELRCDPISGHTALYWYRQSLGQGLEFLIYFQGNSAPDKSGLPSDRFSAERTGGSVSTLTIQRTQQEDSAVYLCASSLKREGANEQFFGPGTRLTVL.